What follows are 21 T cell receptor beta chains derived from one specimen sequenced in a study of beta chain features in type 1 diabetes. Expressed TCRB transcripts were sequenced, since all the RNA that had been isolated was reverse transcribed. Some clones are missing from TCRdb's copy, which holds only in-frame ones; the method was immunoSEQ multiplex PCR. Among over 150,000 clones listed, less than 9.5% were seen once. The sequenced material came from central memory CD4+ T cells from blood. The receptor set was obtained from a man aged 18 to 29 in good health.

This clone was picked up one time. The gene calls are TRBV19 and TRBJ1-1; no firm D call. Germline V gene data show CDR1 as LNHDA and CDR2 as SQIVND (reference sequence). The V end was cut by 3 bases, the J end by 12 bases, with 14 bases between. The CDR3 is made up of 12 amino acids. The CDR3 DNA reads as TGTGCCAGTAGTATCCCAGGTTATGGTCCTTTCTTT. Translating gives CASSIPGYGPFF.

In its sample, this clone was seen a few times. One junction end disagrees with the germline gene, perhaps due to a read error. The rearrangement links TRBV14 to TRBJ2-3, with D uncertain. Germline lookup yields CDR1 SGHDN and CDR2 FVKESK. There are 12 residues in the CDR3. The CDR3 sequence: CASSPAPGRADF. The CDR3 DNA follows: TGTGCCAGCAGCCCCGCCCCCGGTCGCGCGGATTTT.

The chain has TRBV11-1 and TRBJ2-1, with D perhaps matching TRBD2 (6 bases). Germline V gene lookup returns CDR1 SGHAT and CDR2 FQDESV (reference sequence). V lost 5 bases and J 7 bases, leaving 18 bases between the germline ends. The length of the CDR3 is 15 residues. Written as DNA, the CDR3 is TGTGCCAGCAGCGCCGGGACTCATGGTGCGAATGAGCAGTTCTTC. Its translation: CASSAGTHGANEQFF.

The chain uses TRBV9 and TRBJ2-3; 9 bases are shared with TRBD2. Losses at the gene ends were 4 bases for V and 5 bases for J; bases not matched to a gene: 26. This CDR3 is 21 amino acids long. CDR1 is SGDLS and CDR2 is YYNGEE in the germline V gene. The CDR3 nucleotides are TGTGCCAGCAGCTCTCGGCCGGACCTTCAGCGACGGGGCGGGAGGGTAGATACGCAGTATTTT. It translates to CASSSRPDLQRRGGRVDTQYF.

The V gene is TRBV28, the J gene TRBJ1-1; D perhaps matches TRBD1 (6 bases). This CDR3 is built from 12 residues. The ends were cut back, 3 bases at V and 12 bases at J, with 14 bases in the middle. CDR1 and CDR2 (germline): MDHEN, SYDVKM. The CDR3, as DNA: TGTGCCAGCAGTTTTAACAGGGCAGGTACTTTCTTT. Protein sequence: CASSFNRAGTFF.

This clone was seen a few times. The chain uses TRBV28 and TRBJ1-2; no reliable D call. The CDR3 runs 14 residues. Trimming left V 7 bases short and J 4 bases short, with 16 bases between. Germline V gene lookup returns CDR1 MDHEN and CDR2 SYDVKM. This chain's CDR3 is CASNSGRKGYGYTF. CDR3 bases: TGTGCCAGCAACTCCGGGAGAAAGGGCTATGGCTACACCTTC.

The rearrangement links TRBV27 to TRBJ2-5; 10 bases line up with TRBD2. This CDR3 spans 15 amino acids. Trimming took 8 bases from V and 7 from J; bases not matched to a gene: 13. Germline values: CDR1 MNHEY, CDR2 SMNVEV (reference sequence). The CDR3 protein is CASGPASGGLVTQYF. CDR3 sequence (DNA): TGTGCCAGCGGCCCGGCTAGCGGGGGACTCGTGACCCAGTACTTC.

The chain uses TRBV30 and TRBJ2-7, with TRBD1 matching 11 bases. Germline assignment: CDR1 GTSNPN and CDR2 SVGIG (reference sequence). The V gene end was trimmed by 3 bases and the J gene end by 3 bases; junction bases not matched to a gene: 4. The CDR3 runs 14 residues. CDR3 DNA: TGTGCCTGGAGCGGGACAGGGGGAGGCTACGAGCAGTACTTC. Amino acid sequence: CAWSGTGGGYEQYF.

V gene TRBV19 combines with J gene TRBJ2-3; the match to TRBD2 covers 10 bases. The CDR3 is 16 residues long. Germline loops: CDR1 LNHDA, CDR2 SQIVND (reference sequence). V lost 5 bases, J lost 4 bases, and 9 bases stayed unmatched. CDR3 nucleotide sequence: TGTGCCAGTAGTGCCGCCGGGACTAGCGTGTCAGATACGCAGTATTTT. Its translation is CASSAAGTSVSDTQYF.

The rearrangement links TRBV4-3 to TRBJ1-2; TRBD1 aligns across 7 bases. V trimming: 4 bases; J trimming: 8 bases; junction bases outside the gene matches: 7. Germline CDR1 reads LGHNA; CDR2 reads YSLEER. The CDR3 length is 13 residues. CDR3 sequence reads: CASSRRQGGGYTF. The DNA of the CDR3 is TGCGCCAGCAGCCGGAGACAGGGCGGCGGCTACACCTTC.

The chain has TRBV7-2 and TRBJ2-5, with no clear D. Germline V gene data show CDR1 as SGHTA and CDR2 as FQGNSA. Trimming shortened V by 4 bases and J by 5 bases, and 14 bases separated the two germline ends. This CDR3 has 14 residues. The chain's CDR3 is CASSSRRVRETQYF. The CDR3 region has the DNA TGTGCCAGCAGCTCCCGACGGGTACGGGAGACCCAGTACTTC.

This clone came up a few times. J is TRBJ2-3 and V is TRBV5-1; 14 bases match TRBD2. The junction had 6 bases not matched to a gene; V was cut back by 4 bases and J by 5 bases. Germline V gene data show CDR1 as SGHRS and CDR2 as YFSETQ. CDR3 length: 16 residues. CDR3 loop: CASSKGLAGDGDTQYF. As DNA, the CDR3 is TGCGCCAGCAGCAAGGGACTAGCGGGAGACGGAGATACGCAGTATTTT.

This clone was counted only a few times. V gene TRBV2 combines with J gene TRBJ2-7, with 9 bases aligning to TRBD1. The CDR3 sequence is 15 residues long. V dropped 6 bases and J dropped 4; count of bases not matched to a gene: 10. CDR1 is SNHLY, CDR2 FYNNEI, per germline. The CDR3 DNA follows: TGTGCCAGCAGAGAGAGGACAGGGGCCTTTTACGAGCAGTACTTC. Translation: CASRERTGAFYEQYF.

V gene TRBV9 combines with J gene TRBJ2-7; TRBD2 agrees at 12 bases. J gave up 0 bases and V 3 bases, and 7 bases lay outside the gene matches. This CDR3 contains 17 residues. The germline V gene encodes CDR1 SGDLS and CDR2 YYNGEE. Here the CDR3 reads CASSAGLAGLSSYEQYF. CDR3 coding DNA: TGTGCCAGCAGCGCCGGACTAGCGGGGCTGAGCTCCTACGAGCAGTACTTC.

This clone was counted only a few times. The chain couples TRBV9 to TRBJ2-1, with 11 nucleotides matching TRBD2. The germline CDR1 and CDR2 sequences are SGDLS and YYNGEE. Trimming took 3 bases from V and 10 from J; bases not matched to a gene: 12. This CDR3 spans 16 amino acids. DNA for the CDR3: TGTGCCAGCAGCGAGCTAGGGACTAGCGGACCCTTGGAGCAGTTCTTC. As protein: CASSELGTSGPLEQFF.

The chain couples TRBV4-3 to TRBJ2-3; perhaps TRBD2 as D (5 bases). The length of the CDR3 is 18 residues. Germline lookup yields CDR1 LGHNA and CDR2 YSLEER. Trimming cost V 4 bases and J 0 bases, with 20 bases left between them. This CDR3 is CASSLQARTDTSTDTQYF. The CDR3 DNA is TGCGCCAGCAGCCTACAAGCCCGGACTGATACTAGCACAGATACGCAGTATTTT.

The table lists this clone with a few counts. The J gene is TRBJ2-3, the V gene TRBV9; the D is unclear. V was trimmed by 3 bases and J by 4 bases, leaving 18 bases between them. Per the germline V gene, CDR1 is SGDLS and CDR2 is YYNGEE. The length of the CDR3 is 16 residues. CDR3 sequence reads: CASSAGARPRADTQYF. The DNA of the CDR3 is TGTGCCAGCAGCGCCGGCGCGAGGCCACGCGCAGATACGCAGTATTTT.

The chain couples TRBV2 to TRBJ1-3; TRBD1 might be the D (6 bases). CDR1 is SNHLY and CDR2 is FYNNEI in the germline V gene. This CDR3 has 18 residues. The ends were cut back, 0 bases at V and 0 bases at J, with 15 bases in the middle. This CDR3 is CASSEALRGAISGNTIYF. The CDR3 DNA reads as TGTGCCAGCAGTGAAGCGCTTCGGGGGGCAATCTCTGGAAACACCATATATTTT.

This clone has just a few counts. CDR3 sequence: CAIGYRGETEAFF. CDR3 DNA: TGTGCCATCGGATACAGGGGAGAGACTGAAGCTTTCTTT. This chain uses TRBV10-3 with TRBJ1-1, with 7 bases identical to TRBD1. V was pared by 8 bases and J by 5 bases, with 8 bases of the junction left unmatched. The germline V gene has CDR1 ENHRY and CDR2 SYGVKD. This CDR3 has 13 amino acids.

There are many counts of this clone. This sequence joins TRBV7-9 and TRBJ2-1, with D perhaps matching TRBD1 (5 bases). The V gene's germline CDR1 is SEHNR and CDR2 FQNEAQ (reference sequence). The CDR3 length is 14 residues. V lost 7 bases, J lost 7 bases, and 17 bases lay in between. The CDR3 DNA reads TGTGCCAGCACCGTGGCCCTAGGGGTGAATGAGCAGTTCTTC. This translates into CASTVALGVNEQFF.

This chain links TRBV30 with TRBJ2-5; D unclear. CDR1 and CDR2 from the germline V gene are GTSNPN and SVGIG (reference sequence). V shed 0 bases and J shed 5 bases, with 10 bases lying between them. The CDR3 spans 13 residues. The CDR3 region is CAWSVGVEETQYF. The CDR3 coding sequence is TGTGCCTGGAGTGTCGGTGTCGAGGAGACCCAGTACTTC.